The present T cell receptor beta chain was sequenced within a study of post-analysis software for immune sequencing data. The overall study: Progressive-relapsing, secondary progressive and relapsing-remitting multiple sclerosis were among the disease courses included.

Note on this clonotype: What it binds is unknown.

Germline loops: CDR1 MDHEN, CDR2 SYDVKM. CDR3 size: 15 residues. The authors incorporated unique molecular identifiers into the TCR beta cDNA libraries. TCRdb recomputed calls from the PCR reads with MiXCR, one row per CDR3 protein. Here the sample spans a few hundred thousand distinct CDR3 sequences, approximately 37% being singletons. Overall study findings and caveats: Under F measure analysis, samples from one preparation batch co-clustered strongly. Patients with multiple sclerosis recorded significantly lower normalized Chao1 diversity than controls, the study found. About five TRBV segments were more frequent in patients than controls; TRBV5-6, TRBV5-1 and TRBV20-1 belonged to this group.

The chain links TRBV28 to TRBJ2-7; the match to TRBD1 covers 9 bases. The DNA end is more similar to TRBJ2-5, so the J call may be wrong. This sequence originates from a girl aged 2-10 years with multiple sclerosis. Specimen: blood. In nucleotides, the CDR3 is TGTGCCAGCAGTTTGACGGGACAGGGTATGGAGACCCAGTACTTC. This encodes CASSLTGQGMETQYF.